The sequence of this T cell receptor beta chain was determined in a study of T-cell memory formation after mild COVID-19. J was trimmed by 3 bases and V by 2 bases; bases with no gene match: 3. The V gene's germline CDR1 is SGHTA and CDR2 FQGNSA. The CDR3 spans 14 residues. TCRdb reprocessed the 5' RACE reads via MiXCR and lists one record per CDR3 protein. Of 250,000 to 300,000 distinct CDR3 sequences listed, roughly 18% are singletons. This clonotype was picked up a small number of times. Sample: PBMCs or a T cell subset sorted from them (not recorded which). The origin of this receptor is a man aged 18 to 35 who had mild COVID-19 (a few samples of this study predate the infection). Cell type and time point are not known. The chain links TRBV7-2 to TRBJ1-1; TRBD1 matches 7 bases. The CDR3 loop is CASSLQGVDTEAFF. CDR3 in DNA: TGTGCCAGCAGCTTACAGGGGGTGGACACTGAAGCTTTCTTT.